The 20 T cell receptor beta chains below come from one sample, sequenced in a study of T cell responses to AZD1222 COVID-19 vaccine. Assay used: immunoSEQ multiplex PCR; TCRdb lists only in-frame clones, some missing. Among approximately 93,000 clones listed, 89% were seen once. The specimen was peripheral blood, collected 28 days after the second AZD1222 dose. These receptors were obtained from an adult who received the AZD1222 COVID-19 vaccine.

The chain employs TRBV3-1 (or the pseudogene TRBV3-2) and TRBJ2-7; TRBD2 agrees at 10 bases. This CDR3 contains 21 residues. CDR1 is LGHDT, CDR2 YNNKEL, per germline (reference sequence). The junction had 17 bases not matched to a gene; V was cut back by 0 bases and J by 0 bases. Here the CDR3 DNA reads TGTGCCAGCAGCCAAGATTTGAGCTTCGAGCGGGGGGGCCCTAGCTCCTACGAGCAGTACTTC. Amino acid sequence: CASSQDLSFERGGPSSYEQYF.

This clone was detected only once. The V call is TRBV19, the J call TRBJ2-3, with 8 bases fitting TRBD2. CDR1 and CDR2 (germline): LNHDA, SQIVND (reference sequence). The V segment lost 1 base and the J segment 0 bases; nucleotides outside the gene matches: 6. The CDR3 length is 17 residues. Written as DNA, the CDR3 is TGTGCCAGTAGTATAGGATGGCGGGGGGCCAGCACAGATACGCAGTATTTT. Its translation is CASSIGWRGASTDTQYF.

V gene TRBV7-9 combines with J gene TRBJ2-5; D is ambiguous. V was trimmed by 2 bases and J by 7 bases, leaving 8 bases between them. Per the germline V gene, CDR1 is SEHNR and CDR2 is FQNEAQ (reference sequence). The CDR3 is 12 amino acids. CDR3 sequence reads: CASSLPPGTQYF. CDR3 nucleotides: TGTGCCAGCAGCTTACCCCCCGGGACCCAGTACTTC. The entire variable domain, with the rest obtained from reference TRBV7-9 and TRBJ2-5, is as follows: DTGVSQNPRHKITKRGQNVTFRCDPISEHNRLYWYRQTLGQGPEFLTYFQNEAQLEKSRLLSDRFSAERPKGSFSTLEIQRTEQGDSAMYLCASSLPPGTQYFGPGTRLLVL.

The rearrangement links TRBV5-5 to TRBJ2-1, with 8 bases identical to TRBD1. With 1 base clipped from V and 8 bases from J, the junction kept 11 bases outside the gene matches. Germline assignment: CDR1 SGHKS and CDR2 YYEKEE (reference sequence). The CDR3 runs to 16 residues. The CDR3 spells CASSLLPWTGLDEQFF. The DNA for the CDR3 is TGTGCCAGCAGCTTGCTTCCGTGGACAGGGTTGGATGAGCAGTTCTTC.

This clone was seen only a few times. V and J are TRBV29-1 and TRBJ1-1; tentative D call: TRBD1 (5 bases). This CDR3 comprises 16 residues. Trimming cost V 1 base and J 1 base, with 16 bases left between them. The V gene's germline CDR1 is SQVTM and CDR2 ANQGSEA. CDR3 sequence reads: CSVEVRVGDPNTEAFF. The CDR3 region has the DNA TGCAGCGTTGAAGTCAGGGTCGGCGACCCGAACACTGAAGCTTTCTTT.

The CDR3 DNA follows: TGTGCCAGCAGCTTTTTCGGGCAGTCAAATCAGCCCCAGCATTTT. Its protein product is CASSFFGQSNQPQHF. The V gene is TRBV7-2, the J gene TRBJ1-5; D unresolved. V lost 3 bases and J 4 bases, leaving 13 bases between the germline ends. The CDR3 is 15 residues long. Looked up from germline, CDR1 is SGHTA and CDR2 is FQGNSA.

This chain connects TRBV10-3 to TRBJ2-1; a weak D match, TRBD2 (6 bases). The length of the CDR3 is 12 residues. Germline V gene data show CDR1 as ENHRY and CDR2 as SYGVKD. V was trimmed by 3 bases and J by 9 bases, leaving 9 bases between them. Written as DNA, the CDR3 is TGTGCCATCAGTGAAAAGGGAGGTGAGCAGTTCTTC. Protein: CAISEKGGEQFF.

This chain uses TRBV4-2 with TRBJ2-3, with 8 nucleotides matching TRBD2. The J segment lost 2 bases and the V segment lost 1 base, leaving 14 bases of the junction unmatched. The CDR3 length is 19 residues. The germline gives CDR1 LGHNA, CDR2 YNFKEQ. The CDR3 DNA follows: TGTGCCAGCAGCCAAGTTGGCATCAGGAGCGGGAGTTACACAGATACGCAGTATTTT. It translates to CASSQVGIRSGSYTDTQYF.

The genes are TRBV4-3 and TRBJ2-2; 7 bases are shared with TRBD1. This CDR3 region has 16 residues. Germline values: CDR1 LGHNA, CDR2 YSLEER. J was trimmed by 0 bases and V by 3 bases; bases with no gene match: 4. CDR3 sequence: CASSQSGGSNTGELFF. The DNA of the CDR3 is TGCGCCAGCAGCCAGTCAGGGGGATCGAACACCGGGGAGCTGTTTTTT.

This rearrangement joins TRBV24-1 to TRBJ2-3; 10 bases map to TRBD1. Germline V gene lookup returns CDR1 KGHDR and CDR2 SFDVKD. There are 16 residues in the CDR3. V gave up 4 bases and J gave up 2 bases; unmatched junction bases: 5. Written as DNA, the CDR3 is TGTGCCACCAGTGACCGAGACAGGGGGCCCACAGATACGCAGTATTTT. Translating it yields CATSDRDRGPTDTQYF.

CDR3 DNA sequence: TGTGCCAGCAGTTACTTCCCAGCGGGGAACCAAGAGACCCAGTACTTC. Protein: CASSYFPAGNQETQYF. The chain links TRBV6-6 to TRBJ2-5, with 7 bases aligning to TRBD2. J gave up 0 bases and V 1 base, and 5 bases lay outside the gene matches. The CDR3 is 16 residues long. Per the germline V gene, CDR1 is MNHNY and CDR2 is SVGAGI (reference sequence).

The chain carries TRBV18 and TRBJ1-3, with D unclear. Germline V CDR1 and CDR2: KGHSH, LQKENI. Trimming pared 8 bases from V and 1 base from J, leaving 9 bases between. This CDR3 comprises 13 residues. CDR3 in DNA: TGTGCCAGCCGCGGAGTTTCTGGAAACACCATATATTTT. It codes for CASRGVSGNTIYF.

This chain uses TRBV6-5 with TRBJ1-1, with D unclear. V lost 6 bases, J lost 4 bases, and 12 bases lay in between. The CDR3 runs to 13 residues. Germline values: CDR1 MNHEY, CDR2 SVGAGI. CDR3 in DNA: TGTGCCAGCAGCTATAATCGGGGCACTGAAGCTTTCTTT. It codes for CASSYNRGTEAFF.

V is TRBV9 and J is TRBJ2-2; no firm D call. Trimming cost V 4 bases and J 3 bases, with 1 base left between them. The CDR3 sequence is 11 residues long. Germline values: CDR1 SGDLS, CDR2 YYNGEE. DNA for the CDR3: TGTGCCAGCAGCTACACCGGGGAGCTGTTTTTT. Its translation: CASSYTGELFF.

The chain links TRBV15 to TRBJ1-2, with D unresolved. Germline lookup yields CDR1 LNHNV and CDR2 YYDKDF (reference sequence). CDR3 length equals 13 residues. V was clipped by 2 bases and J by 8 bases, with 12 bases between them. The CDR3 coding sequence is TGTGCCACCAGCAGATCCCGCGGAGGGGGCTACACCTTC. Translation gives CATSRSRGGGYTF.

The V and J genes are TRBV27 and TRBJ2-1; 9 bases match TRBD2. V lost 3 bases, J lost 8 bases, and 8 bases stayed unmatched. Per germline, CDR1 MNHEY and CDR2 SMNVEV (reference sequence). The CDR3 has 15 residues. The CDR3: CASSFSGGKRYEQFF. In nucleotides, the CDR3 is TGTGCCAGCAGTTTTAGCGGGGGAAAACGGTATGAGCAGTTCTTC.

The rearrangement joins TRBV7-8 to TRBJ2-1; 9 nucleotides match TRBD2. Germline V gene data show CDR1 as SGHVS and CDR2 as FQNEAQ. V lost 5 bases to trimming and J lost 5 bases; unmatched junction nucleotides: 10. The CDR3 runs to 16 residues. For the CDR3, the DNA is TGTGCCAGCAGCCAGGGGCTAGCGGGAACCAACAATGAGCAGTTCTTC. It codes for CASSQGLAGTNNEQFF. Full variable domain (remainder filled in from reference TRBV7-8 and TRBJ2-1): GAGVSQSPRYKVAKRGQDVALRCDPISGHVSLFWYQQALGQGPEFLTYFQNEAQLDKSGLPSDRFFAERPEGSVSTLKIQRTQQEDSAVYLCASSQGLAGTNNEQFFGPGTRLTVL.

Here the CDR3 reads CASTWTGEGLNEQFF. The CDR3 bases are TGTGCCAGCACTTGGACAGGGGAAGGTTTAAATGAGCAGTTCTTC. V gene TRBV6-5 combines with J gene TRBJ2-1, with TRBD1 matching 9 bases. Germline V gives CDR1 MNHEY, CDR2 SVGAGI. The CDR3 consists of 15 residues. V was pared by 7 bases and J by 7 bases, with 11 bases of the junction left unmatched.

The chain couples TRBV19 to TRBJ1-3; D remains unclear. Trimming cost V 5 bases and J 0 bases, with 8 bases left between them. Per germline, CDR1 LNHDA and CDR2 SQIVND (reference sequence). The CDR3 contains 14 residues. CDR3: CASSSSFSGNTIYF. For the CDR3, the DNA is TGTGCCAGTAGTTCGAGCTTCTCTGGAAACACCATATATTTT.

V and J are TRBV18 and TRBJ1-1, with D maybe TRBD1 (6 bases). This CDR3 region has 16 residues. The germline V gene encodes CDR1 KGHSH and CDR2 LQKENI. Trimming shortened V by 6 bases and J by 8 bases, and 25 bases separated the two germline ends. CDR3 residues: CASSPQGRHRASEAFF. The CDR3 coding sequence is TGTGCCAGCTCGCCGCAAGGGAGACACAGGGCCTCCGAAGCTTTCTTT.